Many counts were recorded for the clone carrying this TCR beta chain. Its matching antigen is unknown. The CDR3 covers 14 residues. CDR1 and CDR2 (germline): DFQATT, SNEGSKA (reference sequence). V was clipped by 1 base and J by 14 bases; unmatched bases: 12. This entry belongs to a study of T cells after yellow fever vaccination. In the study overall: The SMART-Seq v4 Ultra Low Input method served to prepare the low-cell-number fractions. Whole-study findings and limits: Booster samples showed a return of most primary-vaccination clones (around 96% CD4, about 88% CD8). Although the secondary response was weaker, it peaked faster, at day 5 versus 15.

As TCR cDNA was made by 5'RACE template switching, a universal primer site and UMIs were added. TCRdb ran MiXCR on the 5' RACE reads and lists one entry per CDR3 protein. The sample includes fewer than 350,000 distinct CDR3 sequences, approximately 4% seen only once; the top ten take just under 20%. This sequence originates from a man younger than 30 who received the YFV17D yellow fever vaccine. Material: PBMCs, obtained 15 days after the yellow fever booster vaccination. V gene TRBV20-1 combines with J gene TRBJ2-1; TRBD2 aligns across 9 bases. The DNA of the CDR3 is TGCAGTGCTAGAGTCCAAGGCGCTAGCGGGGTGGAGTTCTTC. It yields the protein CSARVQGASGVEFF.